Below, 8 T cell receptor beta chains from the same sample are listed, as sequenced in a study of cytomegalovirus exposure and HLA in healthy donors. PCR was performed using 60 Vbeta and 13 Jbeta primers. Generated by immunoSEQ multiplex PCR, the TCRdb table keeps only in-frame clones and is missing some. Counted here are over 200,000 clones, approximately 68% occurring once; the ten biggest clones make up 1.8%. Sequencing was carried out using PBMCs. The source of these receptors is a woman in her 30s in good health and CMV-seronegative.

The V gene is TRBV5-4, the J gene TRBJ2-3; 10 bases align to TRBD1. CDR1 and CDR2 from the germline V gene are SGHNT and YYREEE (reference sequence). J lost 2 bases, V lost 4 bases, and 7 bases had no gene match. The CDR3 runs to 16 residues. This CDR3 reads CASSLTGTGATDTQYF. In DNA, the CDR3 is TGTGCCAGCAGCCTTACCGGGACAGGGGCCACAGATACGCAGTATTTT.

V and J are TRBV7-6 and TRBJ2-3; 7 positions match TRBD1. V was pared by 1 base and J by 2 bases, with 3 bases of the junction left unmatched. Germline V gene sequence: CDR1 SGHVS, CDR2 FNYEAQ. There are 15 residues in the CDR3. The CDR3 DNA follows: TGTGCCAGCAGCTTAGACAGGGGATACACAGATACGCAGTATTTT. Protein product: CASSLDRGYTDTQYF.

The genes are TRBV25-1 and TRBJ2-1, with D possibly matching TRBD1 (7 bases). The CDR3 contains 15 residues. Trimming took off 2 bases at V and 4 bases at J, with 12 bases between the two ends. The V gene's germline CDR1 is MGHDK and CDR2 SYGVNS. CDR3 loop: CASSETGEAYNEQFF. CDR3 DNA: TGTGCCAGCAGTGAAACAGGGGAGGCTTACAATGAGCAGTTCTTC.

V gene TRBV19 combines with J gene TRBJ2-1; D perhaps matches TRBD1 (7 bases). The CDR3 sequence is 14 residues long. Germline V lookup: CDR1 LNHDA, CDR2 SQIVND (reference sequence). The V gene lost 7 bases and the J gene lost 5 bases, with 15 bases spanning the gap. The CDR3 loop is CASKPGGPHNEQFF. The CDR3, as DNA: TGTGCCAGTAAGCCAGGGGGGCCCCACAATGAGCAGTTCTTC.

V gene TRBV6-5 combines with J gene TRBJ1-4; D is ambiguous. This CDR3 region has 13 residues. The V gene lost 6 bases and the J gene lost 8 bases, with 13 bases spanning the gap. Germline V gene sequence: CDR1 MNHEY, CDR2 SVGAGI. CDR3 region: CASRPGSSEKLFF. In DNA, the CDR3 is TGTGCCAGCAGGCCGGGAAGCTCCGAAAAACTGTTTTTT.

The CDR3 bases are TGTGCCAGCAGCTTAGGGGCTGATTCACCCCTCCACTTT. This codes for CASSLGADSPLHF. This chain links TRBV11-1 with TRBJ1-6; D is uncertain. The V gene's germline CDR1 is SGHAT and CDR2 FQDESV (reference sequence). Deletions cut 1 base from V and 8 bases from J, with 6 bases between. This CDR3 region has 13 residues.

The rearrangement links TRBV29-1 to TRBJ1-2, with D unresolved. CDR3 length equals 12 residues. Per the germline V gene, CDR1 is SQVTM and CDR2 is ANQGSEA. Trimming stripped 8 bases from V and 3 bases from J, with 13 bases between. The CDR3 bases are TGCAGCCTCGAACCGGTTGACTATGGCTACACCTTC. It encodes CSLEPVDYGYTF.

The V and J genes are TRBV2 and TRBJ1-4; D is undetermined. The CDR3 contains 15 residues. Germline V gives CDR1 SNHLY, CDR2 FYNNEI. The V end lost 6 bases, the J end lost 6 bases, and 17 bases lay between the germline ends. The CDR3 region is CASSVTRGSDEKLFF. The CDR3 nucleotides are TGTGCCAGCAGCGTCACGCGAGGCAGCGATGAAAAACTGTTTTTT.